The 10 T cell receptor beta chains in this list originate from one sample, sequenced in a study of cytomegalovirus exposure and HLA in healthy donors. This PCR relied on a set of 60 Vbeta primers and 13 Jbeta primers. Assay used: immunoSEQ multiplex PCR; TCRdb lists only in-frame clones, some missing. Here the sample spans fewer than 250,000 clones, 79% being singletons. The sequencing sample was made of PBMCs. The receptor set was obtained from a male donor in good health and CMV-seropositive.

The chain is built from TRBV7-2 and TRBJ2-5; 9 positions match TRBD1. The J call is uncertain, as TRBJ2-7 better fits the DNA end. Germline V gene data show CDR1 as SGHTA and CDR2 as FQGNSA. This CDR3 is built from 16 residues. The CDR3 is CASSLDVGTGLYEQYF. CDR3 bases: TGTGCCAGCAGCTTAGACGTCGGGACAGGGCTCTACGAGCAGTACTTC.

The genes are TRBV6-5 and TRBJ1-3, with 8 bases fitting TRBD1. Germline CDR1 and CDR2: MNHEY and SVGAGI. The CDR3 extends over 15 amino acids. V lost 4 bases, J lost 2 bases, and 4 bases stayed unmatched. CDR3 loop: CASSWQGAPGNTIYF. CDR3 bases: TGTGCCAGCAGTTGGCAGGGGGCCCCTGGAAACACCATATATTTT.

This clone was counted between two and nine times. The chain carries TRBV11-2 and TRBJ1-1, with D tentatively TRBD1 (6 bases). Germline CDR1 is SGHAT and CDR2 is FQNNGV. The CDR3 is 17 residues long. V was shortened by 1 base and J by 8 bases, with 23 bases between the two germline ends. CDR3 sequence: CASSLGGIQGNRVEAFF. DNA for the CDR3: TGTGCCAGCAGCTTAGGGGGGATACAGGGAAATAGGGTCGAAGCTTTCTTT.

V usage is TRBV28 and J usage is TRBJ2-1; TRBD2 matches 9 bases. CDR3 length equals 14 residues. V lost 6 bases to trimming and J lost 2 bases; unmatched junction nucleotides: 2. Germline V gene sequence: CDR1 MDHEN, CDR2 SYDVKM. The CDR3 spells CASSAGGPYNEQFF. The CDR3 DNA reads as TGTGCCAGCAGCGCGGGGGGGCCCTACAATGAGCAGTTCTTC.

This clone was detected only a few times. The CDR3 DNA is TGTGCCTGCGCAGGGGGCAATCAGCCCCAGCATTTT. This sequence encodes CACAGGNQPQHF. The V gene is TRBV6-5, the J gene TRBJ1-5, with a possible D match to TRBD1 (6 bases). The CDR3 sequence is 12 residues long. The germline V gene has CDR1 MNHEY and CDR2 SVGAGI. Between the trimmed V and J ends, which lost 11 bases and 2 bases, there was a span of 10 bases.

This clone has only one observation. The V gene is TRBV7-6, the J gene TRBJ2-5; possibly TRBD2 for D (6 bases). The CDR3 spans 16 residues. CDR1 is SGHVS, CDR2 FNYEAQ, per germline. The V and J ends lost 5 bases and 2 bases respectively, with 18 bases between them. The CDR3 DNA sequence: TGTGCCAGCAGCAAATTGTTTGGCGGGAAACAAGAGACCCAGTACTTC. It codes for CASSKLFGGKQETQYF.

A few counts support this clone. The chain couples TRBV7-9 to TRBJ2-4, with D possibly matching TRBD1 (5 bases). Germline V gene sequence: CDR1 SEHNR, CDR2 FQNEAQ (reference sequence). This CDR3 contains 16 residues. V lost 6 bases to trimming and J lost 0 bases, with 15 bases between them. Written as DNA, the CDR3 is TGTGCCAGCAGATTCTGGACAACGGAAGCCAAAAACATTCAGTACTTC. It specifies CASRFWTTEAKNIQYF.

This rearrangement joins TRBV6-1 to TRBJ1-5; TRBD1 agrees at 7 bases. Losses at the gene ends were 6 bases for V and 3 bases for J; bases not matched to a gene: 8. Germline V CDR1 and CDR2: MNHNS, SASEGT. CDR3 length equals 15 residues. The CDR3: CASRTQGGHNQPQHF. CDR3 sequence (DNA): TGTGCCAGCAGGACCCAGGGGGGTCACAATCAGCCCCAGCATTTT.

The rearrangement uses TRBV9 and TRBJ2-3; a weak D match, TRBD1 (5 bases). V was shortened by 1 base and J by 3 bases, with 12 bases between the two germline ends. The length of the CDR3 is 15 residues. The germline CDR1 and CDR2 sequences are SGDLS and YYNGEE. The CDR3 region is CASSVLGVSTDTQYF. The CDR3 DNA follows: TGTGCCAGCAGCGTATTAGGGGTTAGTACAGATACGCAGTATTTT.

This chain joins TRBV19 and TRBJ2-7; D gene unclear. CDR1 and CDR2 from the germline V gene are LNHDA and SQIVND (reference sequence). CDR3 size: 18 residues. V was shortened by 3 bases and J by 2 bases, with 23 bases between the two germline ends. This chain's CDR3 is CASSITPGDRGRPYEQYF. The CDR3, as DNA: TGTGCCAGTAGTATCACCCCCGGCGACCGCGGTAGGCCCTACGAGCAGTACTTC.